The clone carrying this T cell receptor (beta chain) showed up just a few times. Antigen: not known. The source of the sample is a study of response to subunit inactivated influenza vaccine. General observations from the study: The authors suggested that every seasonal influenza vaccination recruits few new T cells.

V shed 5 bases, J shed 5 bases, and the junction held 7 bases outside the gene matches. The CDR3 runs 14 residues. CDR1 and CDR2 from the germline V gene are SGHRS and YFSETQ. In TCRdb, the RT-PCR reads were re-called with MiXCR into one record per CDR3 protein. The sample shows 550,000 to 650,000 distinct CDR3 sequences, over 9.5% of them seen only once. The rearrangement joins TRBV5-1 to TRBJ2-1, with 7 bases lining up with TRBD2. This receptor was taken from a man aged 50-60 years who received an inactivated influenza vaccine. The sample here was PBMCs from blood, taken on the day of vaccination. CDR3 DNA sequence: TGCGCCAGCAGGACTAGCCCCTGGGACAATGAGCAGTTCTTC. Protein product: CASRTSPWDNEQFF.